The T cell receptor (beta chain) described here comes from a study of cytomegalovirus exposure and HLA in healthy donors. This CDR3 is 15 amino acids long. Per the germline V gene, CDR1 is MDHEN and CDR2 is SYDVKM. V lost 6 bases to trimming and J lost 2 bases; unmatched junction nucleotides: 4. Primers for the PCR totalled 60 Vbeta and 13 Jbeta. Libraries were prepared by immunoSEQ multiplex PCR; TCRdb keeps only in-frame clonotypes and omits some of them. The data show roughly 160,000 clones, roughly 81% seen once. This rearrangement joins TRBV28 to TRBJ2-3; 11 bases agree with TRBD2. The receptor was isolated from a man aged 25 to 40 in good health and CMV-seropositive. The sample was PBMCs. DNA for the CDR3: TGTGCCAGCAGCCGGACTAGCGGGTACACAGATACGCAGTATTTT. It specifies CASSRTSGYTDTQYF.